This T cell receptor beta chain was sequenced for a study of OX40 agonist ivuxolimab in advanced cancers. The data were produced by immunoSEQ multiplex PCR, yet TCRdb's version contains in-frame clones alone and is incomplete. The sample yields around 95,000 clones, 93% seen once. Germline assignment: CDR1 GTSNPN and CDR2 SVGIG (reference sequence). The CDR3 is 14 residues long. Trimming shortened V by 2 bases and J by 9 bases, and 17 bases separated the two germline ends. Findings of the study overall: CD8+ T cells were the subset that, on average, had more expanded clones than CD4+. The authors also found low normalized T-cell clonal expansion in some nonresponders.

On this clone: Its antigen is unidentified.

The source is an adult with an advanced solid tumor such as melanoma, head and neck, liver or kidney cancer. The material sequenced was CD4+ or CD8+ T cells sorted from blood, taken in a trial of the OX40 agonist ivuxolimab. The V gene is TRBV30, the J gene TRBJ1-5; possible D gene TRBD1, 6 bases. CDR3 residues: CAWSLTGGLGPQHF. Written as DNA, the CDR3 is TGTGCCTGGAGTCTTACCGGGGGCTTAGGGCCCCAGCATTTT.